The clone carrying this TCR beta chain was seen a handful of times. The data derive from a study of T cells after yellow fever vaccination. TCRdb re-called the 5' RACE reads with MiXCR, one entry per CDR3 protein. The data contain under 200,000 distinct CDR3 sequences, 9.5% to 11% of them seen just once; the ten biggest clones take up less than 40%. The CDR3 consists of 12 residues. V lost 3 bases to trimming and J lost 3 bases, with 5 bases between them. Germline CDR1 SGDLS, CDR2 YYNGEE. This clonotype originated in a man aged 18 to 30 who received the YFV17D yellow fever vaccine. Material: CD8+ T cells sorted from PBMCs, obtained 15 days after the yellow fever booster vaccination. This chain uses TRBV9 with TRBJ2-3, with D uncertain. The chain's CDR3 is CASSARTDTQYF. CDR3 coding DNA: TGTGCCAGCAGCGCCCGGACAGATACGCAGTATTTT.